This T cell receptor beta chain was retrieved from a study of CD8 T cells in Susac syndrome. An amount of RNA that ranged from roughly 0.45 to 1 ug was reverse transcribed with random hexamers. The amplification used immunoSEQ multiplex PCR on TCR beta CDR3; it spanned 54 Vbeta and 13 Jbeta. TCRdb processed the immunoSEQ multiplex PCR reads anew with MiXCR; each CDR3 protein has one entry. Of nearly 200,000 distinct CDR3 sequences in the sample, about 95% were seen once. CD8+ and CD4+ blood T cells underwent TCR beta sequencing. In contrast to the negatively isolated CD8+ and CD4+ T cells, TEMRA cells were FACS-enriched. This CDR3 has 15 residues. CDR1 and CDR2 from the germline V gene are LGHNA and YNFKEQ. J gave up 5 bases and V 5 bases, and 8 bases lay outside the gene matches.

This chain links TRBV4-2 with TRBJ2-5; TRBD1 agrees at 10 bases. The sequenced sample consisted of CD4+ T cells from PBMCs. The receptor comes from a human donor with multiple sclerosis. This CDR3 is CASSAPGTGVETQYF. The CDR3 DNA sequence: TGTGCCAGCAGCGCGCCGGGGACAGGGGTGGAGACCCAGTACTTC.